The 15 T cell receptor beta chains below all came from one sample that was sequenced in a study of CD8 T cells in ankylosing spondylitis (TCRdb year 2017). Libraries were prepared through 5' RACE. Sequencing instrument: Illumina HiSeq 2500. TCRdb trimmed public reads at Q25 via fastp, called clones via MiXCR and kept in-frame beta chains. Each CDR3 protein gets just one entry, which takes the most common genes and DNA from the rows behind it. The sample table contains some 130,000 distinct CDR3 sequences; only one count was recorded for about 7% of them. 9.5% to 15% of the sample belongs to the ten largest clones. Sequenced material: blood, either unsorted or a sorted T cell fraction (not recorded which). These TCRs come from a female donor with ankylosing spondylitis or in good health (not recorded which).

At least ten counts were recorded for this clonotype. The rearrangement links TRBV3-1 to TRBJ2-3; D perhaps matches TRBD2 (6 bases). V shed 4 bases and J shed 4 bases, with 12 bases lying between them. This CDR3 has 14 amino acids. The V gene's germline CDR1 is LGHDT and CDR2 YNNKEL (reference sequence). This chain's CDR3 is CASSPSLAPDTQYF. The CDR3 DNA sequence: TGTGCCAGCAGCCCTTCACTAGCCCCAGATACGCAGTATTTT.

The table lists this clonotype with many counts. This chain links TRBV5-1 with TRBJ2-7; 11 bases align to TRBD2. CDR1 is SGHRS and CDR2 is YFSETQ in the germline V gene. The V segment lost 8 bases and the J segment 5 bases; nucleotides outside the gene matches: 9. The CDR3 has 14 residues. The CDR3 region is CASRRLAGNNEQYF. As DNA, the CDR3 is TGCGCCAGTCGACGACTAGCGGGGAACAACGAGCAGTACTTC.

This clonotype came up many times. The rearrangement joins TRBV21-1 to TRBJ1-3. TRBV21-1 counts as a pseudogene. This CDR3 spans 12 amino acids. CDR3 coding DNA: TGTGCCAGCAGCAAAGCGCCAAACACCATATATTTT. The encoded protein is CASSKAPNTIYF.

In this sample, this clonotype turned up a few times. V usage is TRBV18 and J usage is TRBJ2-4; 12 bases map to TRBD2. The length of the CDR3 is 18 residues. Germline loops: CDR1 KGHSH, CDR2 LQKENI. Germline trimming cut 2 bases from V and 6 bases from J; bases unmatched to any gene: 11. The DNA for the CDR3 is TGTGCCAGCTCACCAACCCGGACTAGCGGGGTTTGGGGAAACATTCAGTACTTC. Protein: CASSPTRTSGVWGNIQYF.

The sample holds many counts of this clonotype. The chain combines TRBV7-2 with TRBJ2-5; 13 bases fit TRBD2. The CDR3 has 15 amino acids. Germline V CDR1 and CDR2: SGHTA, FQGNSA. Trimming took 6 bases from V and 5 from J; bases not matched to a gene: 6. CDR3 region: CASSAGLAGVETQYF. In nucleotides, the CDR3 is TGTGCCAGCAGTGCCGGACTAGCGGGGGTGGAGACCCAGTACTTC.

This clonotype appeared many times. The V call is TRBV10-3, the J call TRBJ2-2, with 10 bases matching TRBD1. This CDR3 has 15 residues. After removal of 10 bases from V and 3 bases from J, the junction contained 8 bases not matched to a gene. Germline CDR1 is ENHRY and CDR2 is SYGVKD. CDR3 amino acids: CATSPGQGHTGELFF. The CDR3 region has the DNA TGTGCCACCAGCCCGGGACAGGGGCACACCGGGGAGCTGTTTTTT.

In this sample, this clonotype turned up many times. The chain employs TRBV27 and TRBJ2-7, with D tentatively TRBD2 (6 bases). The CDR3 extends over 13 amino acids. Deletions cut 9 bases from V and 1 base from J, with 13 bases between. Germline CDR1 MNHEY, CDR2 SMNVEV (reference sequence). CDR3 DNA: TGTGCCAGTAAAATAGCGGCTTCCTACGAGCAGTACTTC. Translation gives CASKIAASYEQYF.

This clonotype occurred many times. The chain recombines TRBV5-1 with TRBJ2-5; D is perhaps TRBD1 or TRBD2 (7 bases each). The CDR3 length is 15 residues. Germline CDR1 and CDR2: SGHRS and YFSETQ. V was clipped by 4 bases and J by 5 bases, with 18 bases between them. CDR3 residues: CASSLNRGAGETQYF. Here the CDR3 DNA reads TGCGCCAGCAGCCTTAACAGGGGAGCGGGGGAGACCCAGTACTTC.

This clonotype was seen repeatedly, ten times or more. The V gene is TRBV27, the J gene TRBJ2-7; weak D call: TRBD1 (6 bases). Germline V CDR1 and CDR2: MNHEY, SMNVEV (reference sequence). CDR3 size: 13 residues. Deletions cut 6 bases from V and 4 bases from J, with 13 bases between. CDR3 in amino acids: CASSLARGYEQYF. CDR3 DNA sequence: TGTGCCAGCAGCTTGGCTAGGGGGTACGAGCAGTACTTC.

This clonotype was seen at least ten times. V is TRBV27 and J is TRBJ1-2, with D uncertain. The CDR3 spans 14 residues. V was pared by 3 bases and J by 3 bases, with 11 bases between. Germline assignment: CDR1 MNHEY and CDR2 SMNVEV (reference sequence). CDR3 nucleotides: TGTGCCAGCAGTTTTTACGGGGATGACTATGGCTACACCTTC. Amino acid sequence: CASSFYGDDYGYTF.

This clonotype came up many times. DNA of the CDR3: TGTGCCAGCAGCTTAGTTGGGACAGGACTCCTCCGAGGGTTGACCGGGGAGCTGTTTTTT. It encodes CASSLVGTGLLRGLTGELFF. The chain recombines TRBV7-6 with TRBJ2-2; 8 bases line up with TRBD1. CDR3 size: 20 residues. Trimming cost V 1 base and J 5 bases; bases outside gene matches: 18. The germline V gene has CDR1 SGHVS and CDR2 FNYEAQ.

Many counts were recorded for this clonotype. The chain couples TRBV6-5 to TRBJ2-7, with D maybe TRBD2 (5 bases). The CDR3 consists of 12 residues. Trimming stripped 6 bases from V and 6 bases from J, with 12 bases between. From germline, CDR1 is MNHEY and CDR2 SVGAGI. The CDR3 protein is CASSGLSGEQYF. For the CDR3, the DNA is TGTGCCAGCAGCGGACTGTCGGGCGAGCAGTACTTC.

This chain joins TRBV12-3 or TRBV12-4 and TRBJ1-6; D perhaps matches TRBD1 (5 bases). V was clipped by 6 bases and J by 7 bases, with 13 bases between them. The CDR3 totals 14 residues. CDR3 amino acids: CASSRDSGNSPLHF. The CDR3 nucleotides read TGTGCCAGCAGCAGAGACAGTGGGAATTCACCCCTCCACTTT.

Worth noting for this clonotype: Germline and junction disagree at one end, which may indicate a read error. The rearrangement links TRBV5-1 to TRBJ2-5; a possible D gene is TRBD1 (6 bases). Germline CDR1 reads SGHRS; CDR2 reads YFSETQ. The CDR3 is made up of 14 amino acids. The CDR3 region is CASSPVKGEEAQYF. DNA of the CDR3: TGCGCCAGCAGCCCTGTCAAGGGGGAAGAGGCCCAGTACTTC.

This clonotype was counted ten times or more. The chain has TRBV6-4 and TRBJ1-2, with unresolved D. The germline V gene encodes CDR1 MRHNA and CDR2 SNTAGT. This CDR3 is built from 15 residues. V lost 6 bases, J lost 3 bases, and 17 bases lay in between. The chain's CDR3 is CASSPHYAPDYGYTF. In DNA form, the CDR3 reads TGTGCCAGCAGCCCCCACTACGCCCCGGACTATGGCTACACCTTC.